The entry below describes one T cell receptor beta chain. This entry belongs to a study of T cell changes during pregnancy in multiple sclerosis. This table comes from immunoSEQ multiplex PCR, and its TCRdb copy is limited to in-frame clones, with some not included. The sample holds roughly 59,000 clones, about 94% seen once. The length of the CDR3 is 15 residues. Germline V gene sequence: CDR1 MNHNS, CDR2 SASEGT. Trimming cost V 2 bases and J 7 bases, with 17 bases left between them. The starting material was CD4+ T cells from peripheral blood mononuclear cells, obtained before pregnancy. The TCR sequence derives from a female donor with multiple sclerosis, enrolled in a pregnancy study. The V and J genes are TRBV6-1 and TRBJ1-2; perhaps TRBD1 as D (5 bases). CDR3 sequence: CASSESSLGAGGYTF. CDR3 DNA: TGTGCCAGCAGTGAAAGCTCTCTTGGGGCCGGTGGCTACACCTTC.